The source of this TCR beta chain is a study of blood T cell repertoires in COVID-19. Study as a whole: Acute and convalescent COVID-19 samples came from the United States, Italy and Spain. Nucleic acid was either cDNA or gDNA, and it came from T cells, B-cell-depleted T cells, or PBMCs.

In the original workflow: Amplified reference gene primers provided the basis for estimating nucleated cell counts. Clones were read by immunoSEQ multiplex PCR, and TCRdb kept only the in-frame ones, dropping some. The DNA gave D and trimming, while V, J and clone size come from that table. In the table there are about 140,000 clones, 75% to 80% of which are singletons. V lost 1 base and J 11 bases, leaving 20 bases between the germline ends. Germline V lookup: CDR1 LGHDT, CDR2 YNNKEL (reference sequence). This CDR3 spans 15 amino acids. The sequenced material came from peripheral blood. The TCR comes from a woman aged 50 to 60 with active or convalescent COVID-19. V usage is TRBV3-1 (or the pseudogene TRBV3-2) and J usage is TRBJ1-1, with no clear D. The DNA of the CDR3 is TGTGCCAGCAGCCAAGCTCAAAACGCCGTTAGTCCGGCTTTCTTT. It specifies CASSQAQNAVSPAFF.